This entry lists 18 T cell receptor beta chains sequenced from one sample in a study of cytomegalovirus exposure and HLA in healthy donors. PCR amplification relied on 60 Vbeta primers (plus 13 Jbeta primers). Sequencing was performed with immunoSEQ multiplex PCR; in TCRdb, only in-frame clones are kept and a portion is missing. Found here are about 200,000 clones, around 75% of them singletons; the top ten hold 1.5% to 2%. The sequencing sample was made of PBMCs. All receptors derive from a woman aged 25 to 45 in good health and CMV-seronegative.

This clone was counted only a few times. This chain uses TRBV18 with TRBJ1-4; 8 bases map to TRBD1. Trimming removed 4 bases from V and 6 bases from J; junction bases left unmatched: 1. Germline CDR1 reads KGHSH; CDR2 reads LQKENI. The CDR3 covers 13 residues. The CDR3 is CASSLTGDEKLFF. As DNA, the CDR3 is TGTGCCAGCTCACTGACAGGGGATGAAAAACTGTTTTTT. Together with reference TRBV18 and TRBJ1-4, the CDR3 gives the full variable domain: NAGVMQNPRHLVRRRGQEARLRCSPMKGHSHVYWYRQLPEEGLKFMVYLQKENIIDESGMPKERFSAEFPKEGPSILRIQQVVRGDSAAYFCASSLTGDEKLFFGSGTQLSVL.

V is TRBV19 and J is TRBJ1-5, with D hard to call. The germline CDR1 and CDR2 sequences are LNHDA and SQIVND (reference sequence). The CDR3 extends over 13 amino acids. Between the trimmed V and J ends, which lost 9 bases and 0 bases, there was a span of 9 bases. The CDR3 nucleotides read TGTGCCAGCGGGGTTTTTAGCAATCAGCCCCAGCATTTT. Encoded protein: CASGVFSNQPQHF.

This clone was seen at least ten times. The chain uses TRBV6-1 and TRBJ2-2; D call uncertain. This CDR3 region has 15 residues. Germline values: CDR1 MNHNS, CDR2 SASEGT. The V and J ends lost 3 bases and 6 bases respectively, with 14 bases between them. The CDR3 spells CASSDEVAAAGELFF. The DNA of the CDR3 is TGTGCCAGCAGTGATGAAGTAGCCGCCGCCGGGGAGCTGTTTTTT.

There are a few counts of this clone. The V call is TRBV4-2, the J call TRBJ2-1, with 13 positions matching TRBD2. The CDR3 sequence is 17 residues long. Germline-derived CDR1 and CDR2 are LGHNA and YNFKEQ. V shed 0 bases and J 4 bases; nucleotides not matched to a gene: 3. CDR3 sequence (DNA): TGTGCCAGCAGCCAAGAAGGGACTAGCGGGACATACAATGAGCAGTTCTTC. Encoded protein: CASSQEGTSGTYNEQFF.

The genes are TRBV6-1 and TRBJ1-1; TRBD1 aligns across 7 bases. From germline, CDR1 is MNHNS and CDR2 SASEGT. The CDR3 consists of 14 residues. Losses at the gene ends were 6 bases for V and 0 bases for J; bases not matched to a gene: 4. CDR3 nucleotide sequence: TGTGCCAGCAGGGGGGGACAGCTGAACACTGAAGCTTTCTTT. It specifies CASRGGQLNTEAFF.

The genes are TRBV7-2 and TRBJ2-7, with 9 bases fitting TRBD2. The germline V gene has CDR1 SGHTA and CDR2 FQGNSA. The CDR3 loop spans 14 amino acids. Unmatched junction bases numbered 6, after V lost 4 bases and J lost 5 bases. CDR3 in amino acids: CASSSLAGVNEQYF. CDR3 in DNA: TGTGCCAGCAGCTCCTTAGCGGGAGTTAACGAGCAGTACTTC.

The rearrangement joins TRBV7-8 to TRBJ2-7; tentative D call: TRBD2 (7 bases). The V end was cut by 2 bases, the J end by 1 base, with 21 bases between. CDR3 length: 18 amino acids. CDR1 and CDR2 (germline): SGHVS, FQNEAQ. DNA for the CDR3: TGTGCCAGCAGCTTACCGGGGGGCGCATTTTTGGGGTCCTACGAGCAGTACTTC. It translates to CASSLPGGAFLGSYEQYF.

The V call is TRBV30, the J call TRBJ2-3; D uncertain. CDR1 is GTSNPN and CDR2 is SVGIG in the germline V gene (reference sequence). V lost 2 bases and J lost 2, with 8 bases in between. This CDR3 is built from 13 residues. CDR3 DNA: TGTGCCTGGAGTCCAGCGAACACAGATACGCAGTATTTT. Protein: CAWSPANTDTQYF. Looking up the rest from reference TRBV30 and TRBJ2-3 gives the full variable domain: SQTIHQWPATLVQPVGSPLSLECTVEGTSNPNLYWYRQAAGRGLQLLFYSVGIGQISSEVPQNLSASRPQDRQFILSSKKLLLSDSGFYLCAWSPANTDTQYFGPGTRLTVL.

The V and J genes are TRBV6-1 and TRBJ2-3, with D tentatively TRBD1 (5 bases). The germline gives CDR1 MNHNS, CDR2 SASEGT. V lost 3 bases, J lost 1 base, and 14 bases lay in between. This CDR3 has 16 residues. In nucleotides, the CDR3 is TGTGCCAGCAGTGAGACGCAGGGTTTCGGCACAGATACGCAGTATTTT. It yields the protein CASSETQGFGTDTQYF.

The rearrangement joins TRBV6-4 to TRBJ2-2; 7 nucleotides line up with TRBD1. With 4 bases clipped from V and 6 bases from J, the junction kept 14 bases outside the gene matches. CDR3 length equals 17 residues. Germline V lookup: CDR1 MRHNA, CDR2 SNTAGT. The CDR3 coding sequence is TGTGCCAGCAGTGCCCGTTCAACAGGGGTTGGTGCCGGGGAGCTGTTTTTT. It translates to CASSARSTGVGAGELFF.

The V and J genes are TRBV7-3 and TRBJ2-2, with D possibly matching TRBD1 (5 bases). Trimming shortened V by 2 bases and J by 16 bases, and 14 bases separated the two germline ends. The CDR3 contains 12 residues. Germline lookup yields CDR1 SGHTA and CDR2 FQGTGA. CDR3 sequence (DNA): TGTGCCAGCAGCTTACTGCAGGGTCAGCAGTTTTTT. This gives the protein CASSLLQGQQFF.

The chain is built from TRBV5-1 and TRBJ2-5; D possibly corresponds to TRBD1 (5 bases). This CDR3 comprises 13 residues. V dropped 0 bases and J dropped 4 bases, with 7 bases sitting between them. Germline V gives CDR1 SGHRS, CDR2 YFSETQ. This CDR3 reads CASSLGRVETQYF. As DNA, the CDR3 is TGCGCCAGCAGCTTGGGCAGGGTAGAGACCCAGTACTTC. The whole variable domain, remainder taken from reference TRBV5-1 and TRBJ2-5, is KAGVTQTPRYLIKTRGQQVTLSCSPISGHRSVSWYQQTPGQGLQFLFEYFSETQRNKGNFPGRFSGRQFSNSRSEMNVSTLELGDSALYLCASSLGRVETQYFGPGTRLLVL.

In this sample, this clone turned up a few times. The chain has TRBV6-1 and TRBJ1-4; 7 bases agree with TRBD1. The CDR3 is made up of 15 amino acids. The germline CDR1 and CDR2 sequences are MNHNS and SASEGT. With 0 bases clipped from V and 7 bases from J, the junction kept 5 bases outside the gene matches. CDR3 sequence: CASSEALSGGEKLFF. The CDR3 DNA sequence: TGTGCCAGCAGTGAAGCGCTTTCAGGGGGTGAAAAACTGTTTTTT.

The genes are TRBV27 and TRBJ2-1; 9 bases agree with TRBD1. The J segment lost 4 bases and the V segment lost 4 bases, leaving 8 bases of the junction unmatched. CDR1 MNHEY and CDR2 SMNVEV come from the germline V gene (reference sequence). The CDR3 covers 16 residues. CDR3 in amino acids: CASSSFTGGRYNEQFF. The CDR3 DNA is TGTGCCAGCAGTTCTTTCACAGGGGGCAGGTACAATGAGCAGTTCTTC.

The V call is TRBV9, the J call TRBJ2-1; 10 bases match TRBD2. Germline CDR1 is SGDLS and CDR2 is YYNGEE. The CDR3 consists of 16 residues. Trimming cost V 3 bases and J 8 bases; bases outside gene matches: 11. CDR3 residues: CASSATSGTLGYEQFF. The CDR3 coding sequence is TGTGCCAGCAGCGCCACTAGCGGGACACTGGGGTATGAGCAGTTCTTC.

This clone showed up just once. The chain recombines TRBV27 with TRBJ2-1, with TRBD1 matching over 7 bases. Germline CDR1 is MNHEY and CDR2 is SMNVEV (reference sequence). With V trimmed by 5 bases and J by 12 bases, 7 bases remained unmatched. The CDR3 has 12 residues. CDR3 region: CASSSRDSRQFF. CDR3 DNA sequence: TGTGCCAGCAGTAGCCGGGACAGTCGGCAGTTCTTC.

This clone was counted between two and nine times. The V gene is TRBV4-1, the J gene TRBJ1-4, with TRBD1 matching 7 bases. The V gene's germline CDR1 is MGHRA and CDR2 YSYEKL. Trimming cost V 0 bases and J 5 bases; bases outside gene matches: 3. The CDR3 runs 15 residues. Written as DNA, the CDR3 is TGCGCCAGCAGCCAAGACGGGACAGAGAATGAAAAACTGTTTTTT. Translation: CASSQDGTENEKLFF.

This sequence joins TRBV6-1 and TRBJ1-1, with 7 bases identical to TRBD1. V lost 8 bases, J lost 2 bases, and 11 bases stayed unmatched. Germline values: CDR1 MNHNS, CDR2 SASEGT. The CDR3 extends over 15 amino acids. CDR3 region: CASLGPTGDNTEAFF. The CDR3 DNA sequence: TGTGCCAGCCTAGGACCAACAGGGGATAACACTGAAGCTTTCTTT.